This is a list of T cell receptor beta chains from one sample in a study of blood T cell repertoires in COVID-19. TCRdb's table, derived via immunoSEQ multiplex PCR, lists solely in-frame clones and lacks some. Of roughly 100,000 clones in the sample, about 85% were seen once. Sequenced input: peripheral blood. Receptors were obtained from a man aged 50 or older with acute or convalescent COVID-19. CDR3s include the opening cysteine and the closing phenylalanine or tryptophan. D genes are given only for firm matches. Clone size, where shown, is once, few, many, or a class for clones that have expanded.

D	V	size	J	CDR3
TRBD1	TRBV19	once	TRBJ1-1	CASSLQGPLNTEAFF
-	TRBV19	-	TRBJ1-5	CASSISPTGTEPQHF
-	TRBV29-1	-	TRBJ2-7	CSVGGTGTYEQYF
TRBD2	TRBV3-1/TRBV3-2	-	TRBJ2-3	CASSLQRGDTDTQYF
TRBD2	TRBV7-3	-	TRBJ2-2	CASSLQGLAQNTGELFF
-	TRBV6-4	once	TRBJ1-5	CASTWDSRQPQHF
TRBD1	TRBV10-3	-	TRBJ1-5	CAISEYRGQYQPQHF
-	TRBV6-5	few	TRBJ1-5	CASRAPNQPQHF
-	TRBV2	-	TRBJ2-5	CASGYLSKTQYF
-	TRBV10-2	-	TRBJ1-1	CASHGEGFVGTEAFF